This T cell receptor (beta chain) was observed in a study of STAT3 mutations in large granular lymphocyte leukemia. Broader study findings: At least one immunodominant TCR beta clonotype appeared in every T-cell large granular lymphocyte leukemia patient.

This clone occurred a few times. Its antigen is as yet unknown. This CDR3 is 14 amino acids long. Germline-derived CDR1 and CDR2 are SNHLY and FYNNEI. The V end was cut by 4 bases, the J end by 0 bases, with 9 bases between. This table comes from immunoSEQ multiplex PCR, and its TCRdb copy is limited to in-frame clones, with some not included. The data contain 7,000 to 9,500 clones, around 70% of them seen just once; the ten biggest clones take up under 30%. This TCR came from a middle-aged woman with T-cell large granular lymphocyte leukemia. Some clones in this sample may be carry-over from other donors' samples. The sequencing input was peripheral blood mononuclear cells. The V and J genes are TRBV2 and TRBJ1-2; unclear D gene. The DNA for the CDR3 is TGTGCCAGCAGTGGGCTACTAGCTAACTATGGCTACACCTTC. It specifies CASSGLLANYGYTF.